The 8 T cell receptor beta chains presented below share a single source sample, sequenced in a study of shared clonotypes between healthy human individuals. Naive CD8 cells lacked CD45RO and underwent positive selection for CCR7, leaving out terminally differentiated effector memory CD45RA+ cells. This table comes from immunoSEQ multiplex PCR, and its TCRdb copy is limited to in-frame clones, with some not included. The sample shows under 850,000 clones, 80% to 95% of them seen only once. Sequencing was carried out using naive CD8+ T cells sorted from blood. The receptors originated from a man aged 30 to 45 in good health.

This CDR3 is CAISDYDRDLDTQYF. The CDR3 nucleotides are TGTGCCATCAGTGATTACGACAGGGACCTCGATACGCAGTATTTT. The chain couples TRBV10-3 to TRBJ2-3; 7 nucleotides line up with TRBD1. The CDR3 covers 15 residues. Looked up from germline, CDR1 is ENHRY and CDR2 is SYGVKD. The trim removed 3 bases at V and 6 bases at J, leaving 9 bases unmatched.

This rearrangement joins TRBV7-9 to TRBJ2-6; perhaps D is TRBD1 or TRBD2 (6 bases each). This CDR3 comprises 16 residues. Germline CDR1 reads SEHNR; CDR2 reads FQNEAQ (reference sequence). Trimming removed 2 bases from V and 2 bases from J, with 10 bases in between. CDR3 in amino acids: CASSLWGAPGANVLTF. CDR3 DNA sequence: TGTGCCAGCAGCTTATGGGGGGCCCCTGGGGCCAACGTCCTGACTTTC. Full variable domain (outside the CDR3, taken from reference TRBV7-9 and TRBJ2-6): DTGVSQNPRHKITKRGQNVTFRCDPISEHNRLYWYRQTLGQGPEFLTYFQNEAQLEKSRLLSDRFSAERPKGSFSTLEIQRTEQGDSAMYLCASSLWGAPGANVLTFGAGSRLTVL.

The V gene is TRBV10-2, the J gene TRBJ2-3; 13 nucleotides line up with TRBD2. Germline values: CDR1 WSHSY, CDR2 SAAADI. After removal of 3 bases from V and 2 bases from J, the junction contained 8 bases not matched to a gene. The CDR3 sequence is 18 residues long. This CDR3 is CASSDFGLAGDYTDTQYF. CDR3 nucleotides: TGCGCCAGCAGTGACTTCGGACTAGCGGGAGATTACACAGATACGCAGTATTTT.

With respect to this clone: Different DNA sequences within this sample yield the same CDR3. The chain links TRBV7-3 to TRBJ2-1, with TRBD2 as a possible D gene (6 bases). The germline CDR1 and CDR2 sequences are SGHTA and FQGTGA. The length of the CDR3 is 14 residues. With 2 bases removed from V and 4 bases from J, the gap between germline ends came to 9 bases. The CDR3 nucleotides read TGTGCCAGCAGCTTAGGCGGGACTTACAATGAGCAGTTCTTC. Translating gives CASSLGGTYNEQFF. The complete variable domain, with remaining parts taken from reference TRBV7-3 and TRBJ2-1, reads GAGVSQTPSNKVTEKGKYVELRCDPISGHTALYWYRQSLGQGPEFLIYFQGTGAADDSGLPNDRFFAVRPEGSVSTLKIQRTERGDSAVYLCASSLGGTYNEQFFGPGTRLTVL.

This clone was picked up a small number of times. The chain recombines TRBV10-3 with TRBJ2-7, with a tentative D call TRBD1 (5 bases). This CDR3 comprises 13 residues. V lost 8 bases, J lost 6 bases, and 17 bases lay in between. Germline CDR1 is ENHRY and CDR2 is SYGVKD. The CDR3 sequence: CAIGAILTAEQYF. As DNA, the CDR3 is TGTGCCATCGGGGCCATCCTGACTGCCGAGCAGTACTTC.

The chain uses TRBV5-1 and TRBJ1-5; D is possibly TRBD1 (6 bases). Germline assignment: CDR1 SGHRS and CDR2 YFSETQ. V was cut by 0 bases and J by 5 bases, with 12 bases left in between. The CDR3 sequence is 15 residues long. The CDR3, as DNA: TGCGCCAGCAGCTTGGGAGAGGGGGTTGATCAGCCCCAGCATTTT. Translation gives CASSLGEGVDQPQHF.

On this clone itself: Other DNA sequences in the sample encode the same CDR3. This chain connects TRBV27 to TRBJ2-3; D is undetermined. V gave up 5 bases and J gave up 1 base, with 4 bases separating them. CDR3 length equals 12 residues. The germline gives CDR1 MNHEY, CDR2 SMNVEV (reference sequence). The DNA for the CDR3 is TGTGCCAGCAGTAGCCGCACAGATACGCAGTATTTT. This translates into CASSSRTDTQYF.

The chain joins TRBV16 to TRBJ2-7; the D is unclear. The CDR3 covers 12 residues. V lost 2 bases to trimming and J lost 6 bases, with 8 bases between them. The germline gives CDR1 KGHSY, CDR2 FQNENV. The CDR3 spells CASSQRLAEQYF. CDR3 in DNA: TGTGCCAGCAGCCAAAGACTGGCCGAGCAGTACTTC.